This is a list of T cell receptor beta chains from one sample in a study of T-cell reconstitution after alpha-beta-depleted transplantation in children. TCRdb passed the PCR reads through MiXCR, listing each CDR3 protein once. The sample has about 870,000 distinct CDR3 sequences, 15% to 20% seen once; the top ten hold roughly 4.8%. The material sequenced was PBMCs, mostly from graft donor cells, taken 360 days after TCRalphabeta/CD19-depleted stem cell transplant. These receptors all stem from a male patient between 5 and 17 years old who had a stem cell transplant for acute lymphoblastic leukemia, so the T cells may come from the graft donor. CDR3s include the opening cysteine and the closing phenylalanine or tryptophan. The D gene is left open where the match is weak. A row's size may be missing; if present it is once, few, many or a size class.

D: TRBD2; size: many; J: TRBJ2-2; V: TRBV5-1; CDR3: CASSLREDGGELFF; DNA: TGCGCCAGCAGCTTACGGGAGGATGGCGGGGAGCTGTTTTTT
D: TRBD1; size: NA; J: TRBJ2-3; V: TRBV7-8; CDR3: CASKRQGKYTDTQYF; DNA: TGTGCCAGCAAGAGACAGGGCAAATACACAGATACGCAGTATTTT
D: NA; size: NA; J: TRBJ2-7; V: TRBV19; CDR3: CASSTRARGALNPYEQYF; DNA: TGTGCCAGTAGTACTAGGGCTCGGGGGGCACTAAACCCCTACGAGCAGTACTTC
D: TRBD1; size: NA; J: TRBJ2-7; V: TRBV15; CDR3: CATSTRGQGIYEQYF; DNA: TGTGCCACCAGCACACGGGGACAGGGAATCTACGAGCAGTACTTC
D: TRBD2; size: few; J: TRBJ2-7; V: TRBV2; CDR3: CASSEGFLAGGNEQYF; DNA: TGTGCCAGCAGTGAGGGATTCTTAGCGGGAGGGAACGAGCAGTACTTC
D: NA; size: NA; J: TRBJ2-1; V: TRBV15; CDR3: CATSRDALTGYNEQFF; DNA: TGTGCCACCAGCAGAGATGCCCTGACAGGATACAATGAGCAGTTCTTC
D: TRBD2; size: NA; J: TRBJ2-5; V: TRBV3-1; CDR3: CASSQGGLAGLQETQYF; DNA: TGTGCCAGCAGCCAAGGGGGGCTAGCGGGACTCCAAGAGACCCAGTACTTC
D: NA; size: many; J: TRBJ2-7; V: TRBV5-1; CDR3: CASNFDSHSYEQYF; DNA: TGCGCCAGCAACTTTGACTCACACTCCTACGAGCAGTACTTC
D: NA; size: many; J: TRBJ2-7; V: TRBV5-1; CDR3: CASSLAADHEQYF; DNA: TGCGCCAGCAGCTTGGCCGCTGACCACGAGCAGTACTTC
D: NA; size: many; J: TRBJ1-4; V: TRBV5-1; CDR3: CASSPPGEKLFF; DNA: TGCGCCAGCAGCCCCCCGGGAGAAAAACTGTTTTTT
D: TRBD1; size: few; J: TRBJ1-1; V: TRBV12-3/TRBV12-4; CDR3: CASSLAQGAWTEAFF; DNA: TGTGCCAGCAGTTTAGCACAGGGGGCTTGGACTGAAGCTTTCTTT
D: NA; size: NA; J: TRBJ2-1; V: TRBV5-1; CDR3: CASSQGRLNSYNEQFF; DNA: TGCGCCAGCAGCCAGGGACGCTTAAACTCCTACAATGAGCAGTTCTTC
D: TRBD1; size: NA; J: TRBJ2-7; V: TRBV3-1; CDR3: CASSPNPGQKYF; DNA: TGTGCCAGCAGCCCAAATCCGGGACAGAAGTACTTC
D: NA; size: NA; J: TRBJ2-5; V: TRBV29-1; CDR3: CSVEDSLETQYF; DNA: TGCAGCGTTGAAGATAGCCTAGAGACCCAGTACTTC
D: NA; size: NA; J: TRBJ2-7; V: TRBV20-1; CDR3: CSARDLPGSGSRQPYEQYF; DNA: TGCAGTGCTAGAGATCTTCCGGGTAGCGGTTCTCGCCAACCCTACGAGCAGTACTTC
D: TRBD2; size: NA; J: TRBJ2-1; V: TRBV28; CDR3: CASSRTTGLAGVNEQFF; DNA: TGTGCCAGCAGCCGAACCACCGGACTAGCGGGAGTGAACGAGCAGTTCTTC